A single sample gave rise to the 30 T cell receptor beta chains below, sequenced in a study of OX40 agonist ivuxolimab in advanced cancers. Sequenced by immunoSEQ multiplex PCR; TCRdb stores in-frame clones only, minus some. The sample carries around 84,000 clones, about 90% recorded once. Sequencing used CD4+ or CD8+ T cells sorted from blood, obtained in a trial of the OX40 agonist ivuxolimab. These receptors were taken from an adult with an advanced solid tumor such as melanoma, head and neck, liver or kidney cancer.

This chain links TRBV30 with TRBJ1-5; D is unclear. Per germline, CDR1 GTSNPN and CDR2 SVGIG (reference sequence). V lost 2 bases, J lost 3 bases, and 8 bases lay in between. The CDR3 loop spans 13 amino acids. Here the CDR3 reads CAWSQEFNQPQHF. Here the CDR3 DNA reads TGTGCCTGGAGTCAGGAGTTCAATCAGCCCCAGCATTTT.

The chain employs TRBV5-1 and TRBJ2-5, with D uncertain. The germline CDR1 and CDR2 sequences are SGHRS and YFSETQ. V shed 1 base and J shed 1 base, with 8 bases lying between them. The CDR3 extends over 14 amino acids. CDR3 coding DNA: TGCGCCAGCAGCTTGCAAAGTCCCCAAGAGACCCAGTACTTC. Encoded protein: CASSLQSPQETQYF.

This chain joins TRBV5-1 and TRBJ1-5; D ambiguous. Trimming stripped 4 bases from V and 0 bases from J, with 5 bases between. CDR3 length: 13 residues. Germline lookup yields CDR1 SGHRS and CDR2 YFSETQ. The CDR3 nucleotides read TGCGCCAGCAGCCGCGATAGCAATCAGCCCCAGCATTTT. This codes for CASSRDSNQPQHF.

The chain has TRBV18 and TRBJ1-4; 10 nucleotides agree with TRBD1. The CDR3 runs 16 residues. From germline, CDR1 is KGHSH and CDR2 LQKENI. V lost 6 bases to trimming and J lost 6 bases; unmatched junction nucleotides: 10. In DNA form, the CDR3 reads TGTGCCAGCTCCCCGGGGGACAGGGGAAGGGATGAAAAACTGTTTTTT. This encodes CASSPGDRGRDEKLFF.

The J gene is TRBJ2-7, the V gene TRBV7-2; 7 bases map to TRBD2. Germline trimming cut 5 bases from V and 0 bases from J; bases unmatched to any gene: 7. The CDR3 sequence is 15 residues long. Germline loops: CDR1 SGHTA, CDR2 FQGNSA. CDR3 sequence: CASSPLAESSYEQYF. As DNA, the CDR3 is TGTGCCAGCAGCCCTCTAGCGGAGAGCTCCTACGAGCAGTACTTC. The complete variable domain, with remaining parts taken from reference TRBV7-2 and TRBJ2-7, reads GAGVSQSPSNKVTEKGKDVELRCDPISGHTALYWYRQSLGQGLEFLIYFQGNSAPDKSGLPSDRFSAERTGGSVSTLTIQRTQQEDSAVYLCASSPLAESSYEQYFGPGTRLTVT.

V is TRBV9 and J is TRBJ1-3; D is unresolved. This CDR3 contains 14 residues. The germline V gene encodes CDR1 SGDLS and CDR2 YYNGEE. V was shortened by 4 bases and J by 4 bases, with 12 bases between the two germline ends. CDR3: CASSQAMLGNTIYF. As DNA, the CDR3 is TGTGCCAGCAGCCAGGCTATGCTGGGAAACACCATATATTTT.

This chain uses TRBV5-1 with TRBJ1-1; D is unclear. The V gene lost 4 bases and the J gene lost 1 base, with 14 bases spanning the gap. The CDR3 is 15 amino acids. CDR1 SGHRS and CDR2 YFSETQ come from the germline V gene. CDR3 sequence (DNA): TGCGCCAGCAGCCGCAACTATCCACCGAACACTGAAGCTTTCTTT. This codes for CASSRNYPPNTEAFF.

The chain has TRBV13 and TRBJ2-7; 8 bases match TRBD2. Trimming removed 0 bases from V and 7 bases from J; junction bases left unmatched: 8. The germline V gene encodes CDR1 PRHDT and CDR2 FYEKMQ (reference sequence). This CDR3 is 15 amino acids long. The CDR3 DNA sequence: TGTGCCAGCAGCTTAGGCGGTCTAGCGGGTGAAGAGCAGTACTTC. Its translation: CASSLGGLAGEEQYF.

CDR3 DNA: TGTGCCAGCAGCCTGGACAGGGGAAATCAGCCCCAGCATTTT. It translates to CASSLDRGNQPQHF. The chain recombines TRBV6-6 with TRBJ1-5; 9 nucleotides align to TRBD1. The germline gives CDR1 MNHNY, CDR2 SVGAGI (reference sequence). This CDR3 has 14 amino acids. J gave up 4 bases and V 6 bases, and 4 bases lay outside the gene matches.

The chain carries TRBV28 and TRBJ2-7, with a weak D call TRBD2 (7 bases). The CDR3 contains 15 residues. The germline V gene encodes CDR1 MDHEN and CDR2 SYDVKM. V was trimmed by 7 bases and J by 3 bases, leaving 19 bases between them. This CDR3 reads CASNLGGAQDYEQYF. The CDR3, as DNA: TGTGCCAGCAACTTAGGGGGGGCGCAGGACTACGAGCAGTACTTC.

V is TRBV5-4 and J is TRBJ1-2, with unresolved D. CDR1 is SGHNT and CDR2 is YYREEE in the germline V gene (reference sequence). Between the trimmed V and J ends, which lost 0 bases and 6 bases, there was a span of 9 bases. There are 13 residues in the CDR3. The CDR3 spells CASSLVSGDGYTF. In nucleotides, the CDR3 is TGTGCCAGCAGCTTGGTGTCAGGCGATGGCTACACCTTC. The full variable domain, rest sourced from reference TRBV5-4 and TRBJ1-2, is ETGVTQSPTHLIKTRGQQVTLRCSSQSGHNTVSWYQQALGQGPQFIFQYYREEENGRGNFPPRFSGLQFPNYSSELNVNALELDDSALYLCASSLVSGDGYTFGSGTRLTVV.

Written as DNA, the CDR3 is TGTGCCAGCAGTGAAGGGCTAGCGGGGAGTCGGGAGACCCAGTACTTC. Translation gives CASSEGLAGSRETQYF. V is TRBV2 and J is TRBJ2-5; 9 bases align to TRBD2. V trimming: 1 base; J trimming: 5 bases; junction bases outside the gene matches: 8. CDR1 and CDR2 (germline): SNHLY, FYNNEI. The CDR3 runs to 16 residues.

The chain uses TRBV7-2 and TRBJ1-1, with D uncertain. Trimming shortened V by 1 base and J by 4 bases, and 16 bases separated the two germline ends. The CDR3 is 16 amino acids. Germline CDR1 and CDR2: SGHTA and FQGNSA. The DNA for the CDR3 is TGTGCCAGCAGCTTAGAGCGGCCACTCGGCGGCACTGAAGCTTTCTTT. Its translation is CASSLERPLGGTEAFF.

CDR3: CASSLVGQGAYEQYF. The CDR3 coding sequence is TGCGCCAGCAGCTTGGTTGGACAGGGGGCCTACGAGCAGTACTTC. This rearrangement joins TRBV5-1 to TRBJ2-7; TRBD1 agrees at 10 bases. CDR3 length: 15 residues. CDR1 and CDR2 (germline): SGHRS, YFSETQ. Trimming removed 0 bases from V and 2 bases from J; junction bases left unmatched: 2.

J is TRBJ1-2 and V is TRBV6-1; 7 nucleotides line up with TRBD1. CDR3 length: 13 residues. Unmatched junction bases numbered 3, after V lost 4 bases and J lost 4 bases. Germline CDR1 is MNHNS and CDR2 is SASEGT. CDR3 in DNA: TGTGCCAGCAGTGTGAACAGGGGCTATGGCTACACCTTC. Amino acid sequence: CASSVNRGYGYTF.

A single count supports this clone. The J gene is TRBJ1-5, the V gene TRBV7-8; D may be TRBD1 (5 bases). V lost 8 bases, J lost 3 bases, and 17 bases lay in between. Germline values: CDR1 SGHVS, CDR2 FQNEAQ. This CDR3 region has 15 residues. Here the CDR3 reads CASDPLRAVNQPQHF. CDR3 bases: TGTGCCAGCGACCCCCTCAGGGCAGTCAATCAGCCCCAGCATTTT.

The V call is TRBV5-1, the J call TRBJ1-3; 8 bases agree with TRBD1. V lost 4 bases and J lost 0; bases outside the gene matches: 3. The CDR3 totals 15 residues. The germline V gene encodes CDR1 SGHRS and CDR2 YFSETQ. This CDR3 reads CASSDRGHSGNTIYF. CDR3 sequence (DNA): TGCGCCAGCAGCGACAGGGGCCACTCTGGAAACACCATATATTTT.

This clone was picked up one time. The CDR3 DNA follows: TGTGCCAGCAGATCGCTAGGGATGAGAGTCTACGAGCAGTACTTC. It yields the protein CASRSLGMRVYEQYF. The chain has TRBV5-4 and TRBJ2-7, with D uncertain. Trimming removed 5 bases at V and 3 bases at J, with 18 bases between. Germline V gene lookup returns CDR1 SGHNT and CDR2 YYREEE (reference sequence). This CDR3 spans 15 amino acids.

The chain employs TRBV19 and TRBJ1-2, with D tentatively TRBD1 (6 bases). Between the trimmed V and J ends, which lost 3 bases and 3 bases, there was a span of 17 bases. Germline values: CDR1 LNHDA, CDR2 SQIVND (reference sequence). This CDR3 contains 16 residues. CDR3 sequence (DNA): TGTGCCAGTAGTATTTCTACAGGGCTTTTCGACTATGGCTACACCTTC. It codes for CASSISTGLFDYGYTF.

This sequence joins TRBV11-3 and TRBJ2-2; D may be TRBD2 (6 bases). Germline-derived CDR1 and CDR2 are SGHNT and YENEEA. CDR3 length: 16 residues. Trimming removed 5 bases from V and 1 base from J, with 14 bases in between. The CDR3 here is CASSPSVGGNTGELFF. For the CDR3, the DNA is TGTGCCAGCAGCCCCTCCGTGGGGGGGAACACCGGGGAGCTGTTTTTT. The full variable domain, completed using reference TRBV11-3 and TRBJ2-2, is EAGVVQSPRYKIIEKKQPVAFWCNPISGHNTLYWYLQNLGQGPELLIRYENEEAVDDSQLPKDRFSAERLKGVDSTLKIQPAELGDSAVYLCASSPSVGGNTGELFFGEGSRLTVL.

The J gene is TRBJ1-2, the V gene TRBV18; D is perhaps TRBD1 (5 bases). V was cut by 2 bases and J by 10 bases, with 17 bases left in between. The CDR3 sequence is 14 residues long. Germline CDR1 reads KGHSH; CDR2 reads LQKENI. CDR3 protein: CASSPEGQGYHYTF. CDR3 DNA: TGTGCCAGCTCACCAGAAGGCCAGGGATACCACTACACCTTC.

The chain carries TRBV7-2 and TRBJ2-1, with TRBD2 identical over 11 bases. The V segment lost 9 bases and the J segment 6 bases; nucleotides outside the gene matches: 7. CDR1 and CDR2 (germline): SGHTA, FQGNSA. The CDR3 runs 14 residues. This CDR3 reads CASGSGTSGNEQFF. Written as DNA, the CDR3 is TGTGCCAGTGGAAGCGGGACTAGCGGCAATGAGCAGTTCTTC.

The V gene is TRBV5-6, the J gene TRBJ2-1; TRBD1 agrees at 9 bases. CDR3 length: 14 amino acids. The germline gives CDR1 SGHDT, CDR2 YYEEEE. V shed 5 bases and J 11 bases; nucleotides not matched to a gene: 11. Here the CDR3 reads CASRIRTGALKQFF. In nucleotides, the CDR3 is TGTGCCAGCAGAATTAGGACAGGGGCTCTTAAGCAGTTCTTC.

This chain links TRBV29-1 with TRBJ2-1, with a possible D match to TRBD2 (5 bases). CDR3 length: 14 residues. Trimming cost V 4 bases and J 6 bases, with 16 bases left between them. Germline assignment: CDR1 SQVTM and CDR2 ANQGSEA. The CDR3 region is CSVGGAEVGNEQFF. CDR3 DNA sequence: TGCAGCGTTGGTGGAGCGGAGGTGGGCAATGAGCAGTTCTTC.

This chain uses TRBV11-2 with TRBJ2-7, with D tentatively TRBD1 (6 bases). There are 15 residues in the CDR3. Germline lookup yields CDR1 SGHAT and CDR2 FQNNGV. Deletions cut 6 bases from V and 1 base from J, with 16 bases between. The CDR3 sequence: CASRSSRGVSYEQYF. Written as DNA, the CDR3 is TGTGCCAGCAGGTCCTCCAGGGGCGTTTCCTACGAGCAGTACTTC.

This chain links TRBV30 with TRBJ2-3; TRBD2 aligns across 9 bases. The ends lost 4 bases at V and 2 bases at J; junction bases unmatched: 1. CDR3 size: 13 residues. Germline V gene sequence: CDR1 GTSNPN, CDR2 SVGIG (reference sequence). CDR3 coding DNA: TGTGCCTGGACTAGCGGGAACACAGATACGCAGTATTTT. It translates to CAWTSGNTDTQYF.

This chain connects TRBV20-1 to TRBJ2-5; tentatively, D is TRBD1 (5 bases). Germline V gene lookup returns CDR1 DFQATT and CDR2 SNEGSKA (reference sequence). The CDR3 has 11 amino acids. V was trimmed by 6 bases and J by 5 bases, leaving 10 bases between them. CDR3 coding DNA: TGCAGTGCGACAGTGGCGGAGACCCAGTACTTC. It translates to CSATVAETQYF.

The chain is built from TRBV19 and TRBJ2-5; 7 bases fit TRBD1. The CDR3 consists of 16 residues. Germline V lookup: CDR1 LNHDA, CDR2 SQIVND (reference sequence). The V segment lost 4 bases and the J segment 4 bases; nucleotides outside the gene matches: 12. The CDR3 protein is CASSTPGQASGETQYF. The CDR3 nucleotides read TGTGCCAGTAGTACTCCCGGACAGGCCTCAGGAGAGACCCAGTACTTC.

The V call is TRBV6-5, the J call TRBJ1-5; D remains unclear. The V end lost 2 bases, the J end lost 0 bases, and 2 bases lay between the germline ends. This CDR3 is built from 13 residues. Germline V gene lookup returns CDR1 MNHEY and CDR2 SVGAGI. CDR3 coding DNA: TGTGCCAGCAGTTACGATAGCAATCAGCCCCAGCATTTT. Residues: CASSYDSNQPQHF.

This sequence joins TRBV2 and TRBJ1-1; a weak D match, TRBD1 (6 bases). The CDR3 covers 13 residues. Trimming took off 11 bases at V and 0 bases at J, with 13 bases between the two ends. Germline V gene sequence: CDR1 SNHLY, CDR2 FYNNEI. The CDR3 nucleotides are TGTGCCGGGAGGGGACACTTGAACACTGAAGCTTTCTTT. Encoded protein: CAGRGHLNTEAFF.